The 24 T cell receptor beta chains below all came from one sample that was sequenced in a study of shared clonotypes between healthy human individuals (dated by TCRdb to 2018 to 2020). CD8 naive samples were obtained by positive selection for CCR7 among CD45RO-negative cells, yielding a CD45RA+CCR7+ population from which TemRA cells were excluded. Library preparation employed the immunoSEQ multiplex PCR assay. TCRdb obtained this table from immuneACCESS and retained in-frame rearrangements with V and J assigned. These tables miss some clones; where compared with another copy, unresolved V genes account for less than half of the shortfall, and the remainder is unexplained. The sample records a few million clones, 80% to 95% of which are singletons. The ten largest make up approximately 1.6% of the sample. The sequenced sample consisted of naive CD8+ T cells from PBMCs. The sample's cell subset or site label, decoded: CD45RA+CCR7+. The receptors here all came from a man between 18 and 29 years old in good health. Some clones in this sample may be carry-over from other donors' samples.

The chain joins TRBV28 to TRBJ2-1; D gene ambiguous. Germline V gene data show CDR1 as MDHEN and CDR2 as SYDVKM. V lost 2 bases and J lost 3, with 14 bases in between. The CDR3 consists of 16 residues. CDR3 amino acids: CASSLLAYTLYNEQFF. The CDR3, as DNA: TGTGCCAGCAGTTTACTCGCCTACACGCTCTACAATGAGCAGTTCTTC.

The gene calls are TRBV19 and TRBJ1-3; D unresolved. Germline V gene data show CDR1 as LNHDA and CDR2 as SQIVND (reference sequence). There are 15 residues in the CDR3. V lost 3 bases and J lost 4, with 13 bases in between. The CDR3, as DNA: TGTGCCAGTAGTATTGGCCCGCAGGCCGGAAACACCATATATTTT. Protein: CASSIGPQAGNTIYF.

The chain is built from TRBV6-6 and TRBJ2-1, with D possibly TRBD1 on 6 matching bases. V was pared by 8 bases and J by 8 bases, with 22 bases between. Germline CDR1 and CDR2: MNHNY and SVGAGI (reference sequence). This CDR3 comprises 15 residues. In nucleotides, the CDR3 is TGTGCCAGCGGATCCGGGACACCTAAGGGATATGAGCAGTTCTTC. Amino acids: CASGSGTPKGYEQFF.

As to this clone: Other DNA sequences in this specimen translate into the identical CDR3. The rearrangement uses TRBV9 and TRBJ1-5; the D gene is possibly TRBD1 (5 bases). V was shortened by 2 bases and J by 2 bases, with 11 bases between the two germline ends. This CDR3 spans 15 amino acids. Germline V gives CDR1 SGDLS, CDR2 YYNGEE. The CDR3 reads CASSVGPLGNQPQHF. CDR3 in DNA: TGTGCCAGCAGCGTGGGGCCCCTCGGCAATCAGCCCCAGCATTTT.

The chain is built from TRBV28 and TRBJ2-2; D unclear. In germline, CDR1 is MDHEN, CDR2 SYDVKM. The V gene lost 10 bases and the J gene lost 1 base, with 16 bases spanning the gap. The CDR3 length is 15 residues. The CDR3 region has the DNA TGTGCCACCCGTGCAGAGGTGTTGAACACCGGGGAGCTGTTTTTT. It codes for CATRAEVLNTGELFF. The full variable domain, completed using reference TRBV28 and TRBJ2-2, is DVKVTQSSRYLVKRTGEKVFLECVQDMDHENMFWYRQDPGLGLRLIYFSYDVKMKEKGDIPEGYSVSREKKERFSLILESASTNQTSMYLCATRAEVLNTGELFFGEGSRLTVL.

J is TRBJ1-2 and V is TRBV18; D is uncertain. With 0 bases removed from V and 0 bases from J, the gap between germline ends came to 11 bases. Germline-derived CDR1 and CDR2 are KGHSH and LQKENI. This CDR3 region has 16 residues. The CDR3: CASSPPSAPTNYGYTF. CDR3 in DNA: TGTGCCAGCTCACCACCGTCCGCTCCGACTAACTATGGCTACACCTTC.

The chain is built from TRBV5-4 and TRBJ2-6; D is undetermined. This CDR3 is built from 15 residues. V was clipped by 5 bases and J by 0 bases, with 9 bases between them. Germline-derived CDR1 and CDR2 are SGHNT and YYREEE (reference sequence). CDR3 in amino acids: CASRSLGSGANVLTF. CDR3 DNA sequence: TGTGCCAGCAGGTCCTTGGGCTCTGGGGCCAACGTCCTGACTTTC.

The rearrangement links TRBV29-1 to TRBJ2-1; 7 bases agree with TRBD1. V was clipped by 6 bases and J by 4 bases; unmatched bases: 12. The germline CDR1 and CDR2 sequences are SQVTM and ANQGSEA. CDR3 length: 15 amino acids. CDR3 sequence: CSVSKGANSYNEQFF. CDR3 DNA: TGCAGCGTCTCTAAGGGGGCTAACTCTTACAATGAGCAGTTCTTC.

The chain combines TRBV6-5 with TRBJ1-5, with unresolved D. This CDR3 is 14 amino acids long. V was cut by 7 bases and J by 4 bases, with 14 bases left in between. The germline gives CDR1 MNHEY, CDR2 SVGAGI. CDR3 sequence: CASTQRGGNQPQHF. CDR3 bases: TGTGCCAGCACCCAGCGGGGAGGGAATCAGCCCCAGCATTTT.

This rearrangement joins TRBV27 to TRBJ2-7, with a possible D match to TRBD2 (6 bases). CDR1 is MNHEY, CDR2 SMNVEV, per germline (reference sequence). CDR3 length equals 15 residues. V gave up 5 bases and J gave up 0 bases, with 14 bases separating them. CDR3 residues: CASSPNLASSYEQYF. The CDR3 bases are TGTGCCAGCAGTCCAAACCTAGCGAGCTCCTACGAGCAGTACTTC.

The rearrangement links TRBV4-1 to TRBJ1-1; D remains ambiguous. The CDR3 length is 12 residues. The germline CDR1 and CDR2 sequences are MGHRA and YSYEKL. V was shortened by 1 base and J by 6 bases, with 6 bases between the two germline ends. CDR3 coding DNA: TGCGCCAGCAGCCAAGGGTCCGCTGAAGCTTTCTTT. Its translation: CASSQGSAEAFF.

Here the CDR3 DNA reads TGTGCCAGCAGTTCCGTACAGGGTCTGGGCACAGATACGCAGTATTTT. Translated: CASSSVQGLGTDTQYF. J is TRBJ2-3 and V is TRBV27; the D gene is possibly TRBD1 (6 bases). V was trimmed by 4 bases and J by 1 base, leaving 15 bases between them. Germline loops: CDR1 MNHEY, CDR2 SMNVEV (reference sequence). The CDR3 spans 16 residues.

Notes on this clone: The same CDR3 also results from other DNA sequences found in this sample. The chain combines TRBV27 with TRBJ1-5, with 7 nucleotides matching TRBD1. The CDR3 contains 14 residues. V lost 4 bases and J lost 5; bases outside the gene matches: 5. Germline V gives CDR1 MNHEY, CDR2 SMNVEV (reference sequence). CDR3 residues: CASSSRQGHQPQHF. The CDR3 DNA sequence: TGTGCCAGCAGTTCACGACAGGGTCATCAGCCCCAGCATTTT.

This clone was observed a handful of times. In DNA, the CDR3 is TGTGCCAGCAGCCCGATCAGGGGAGTTGAAGCTTTCTTT. As protein: CASSPIRGVEAFF. The chain uses TRBV5-6 and TRBJ1-1, with a possible D match to TRBD1 (6 bases). The CDR3 sequence is 13 residues long. The V gene lost 4 bases and the J gene lost 7 bases, with 14 bases spanning the gap. Germline-derived CDR1 and CDR2 are SGHDT and YYEEEE.

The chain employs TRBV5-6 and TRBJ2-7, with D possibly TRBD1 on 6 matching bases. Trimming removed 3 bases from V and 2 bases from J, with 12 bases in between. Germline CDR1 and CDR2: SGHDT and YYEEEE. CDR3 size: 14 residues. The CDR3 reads CASSWNTGPYEQYF. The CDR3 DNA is TGTGCCAGCAGCTGGAACACAGGGCCCTACGAGCAGTACTTC. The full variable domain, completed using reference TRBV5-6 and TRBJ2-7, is DAGVTQSPTHLIKTRGQQVTLRCSPKSGHDTVSWYQQALGQGPQFIFQYYEEEERQRGNFPDRFSGHQFPNYSSELNVNALLLGDSALYLCASSWNTGPYEQYFGPGTRLTVT.

CDR3 amino acids: CAWSVQIRRGQGTTTEAFF. The DNA of the CDR3 is TGTGCCTGGAGTGTACAAATTCGGAGGGGACAGGGGACAACAACTGAAGCTTTCTTT. The rearrangement uses TRBV30 and TRBJ1-1; 10 positions match TRBD1. V lost 0 bases and J lost 5; bases outside the gene matches: 18. Germline V lookup: CDR1 GTSNPN, CDR2 SVGIG (reference sequence). The CDR3 covers 19 residues.

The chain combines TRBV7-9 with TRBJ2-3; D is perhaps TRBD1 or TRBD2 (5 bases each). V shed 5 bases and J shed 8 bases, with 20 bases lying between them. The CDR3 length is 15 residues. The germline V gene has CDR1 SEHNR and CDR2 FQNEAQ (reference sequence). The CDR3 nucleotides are TGTGCCAGCAGCCCTAACCGGGCCACTGGGGGTACGCAGTATTTT. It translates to CASSPNRATGGTQYF.

The CDR3 protein is CASREVLGGSYNEQFF. The CDR3 DNA sequence: TGTGCCAGCAGGGAAGTACTAGGCGGCTCCTACAATGAGCAGTTCTTC. V usage is TRBV28 and J usage is TRBJ2-1; tentative D call: TRBD2 (5 bases). The CDR3 covers 16 residues. V was clipped by 6 bases and J by 0 bases, with 15 bases between them. The V gene's germline CDR1 is MDHEN and CDR2 SYDVKM.

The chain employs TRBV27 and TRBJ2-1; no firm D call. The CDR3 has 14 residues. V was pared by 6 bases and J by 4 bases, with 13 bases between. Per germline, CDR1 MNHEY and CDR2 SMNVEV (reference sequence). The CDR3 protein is CASRYRASYNEQFF. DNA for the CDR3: TGTGCCAGCAGATACCGGGCGAGTTACAATGAGCAGTTCTTC.

The CDR3 is CASSSQAGGVDTQYF. The CDR3 coding sequence is TGCGCCAGCAGCTCCCAGGCGGGAGGGGTGGATACGCAGTATTTT. This chain joins TRBV5-1 and TRBJ2-3, with 9 bases identical to TRBD2. This CDR3 spans 15 amino acids. Germline V gives CDR1 SGHRS, CDR2 YFSETQ. V shed 3 bases and J 6 bases; nucleotides not matched to a gene: 8.

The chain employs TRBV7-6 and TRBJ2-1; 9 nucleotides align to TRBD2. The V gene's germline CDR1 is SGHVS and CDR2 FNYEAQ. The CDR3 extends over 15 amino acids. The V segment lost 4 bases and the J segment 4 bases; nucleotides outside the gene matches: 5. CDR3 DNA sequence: TGTGCCAGCAGCTGGCGGGAGGGGAATTACAATGAGCAGTTCTTC. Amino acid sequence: CASSWREGNYNEQFF.

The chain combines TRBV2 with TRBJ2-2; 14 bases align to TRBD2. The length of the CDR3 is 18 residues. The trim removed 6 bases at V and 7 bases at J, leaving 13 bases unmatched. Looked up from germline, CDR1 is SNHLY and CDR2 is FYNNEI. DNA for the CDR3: TGTGCCAGCAGGCGATCGGAATGGGGACTAGCGGGAGACGGGGAGCTGTTTTTT. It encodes CASRRSEWGLAGDGELFF.

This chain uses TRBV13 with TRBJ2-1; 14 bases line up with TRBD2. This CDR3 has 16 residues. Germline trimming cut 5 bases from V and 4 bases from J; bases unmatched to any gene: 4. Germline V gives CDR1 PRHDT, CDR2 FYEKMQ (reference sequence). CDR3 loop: CASSTRTSGRYNEQFF. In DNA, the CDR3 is TGTGCCAGCAGCACACGGACTAGCGGGAGGTACAATGAGCAGTTCTTC. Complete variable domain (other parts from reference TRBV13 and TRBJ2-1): AAGVIQSPRHLIKEKRETATLKCYPIPRHDTVYWYQQGPGQDPQFLISFYEKMQSDKGSIPDRFSAQQFSDYHSELNMSSLELGDSALYFCASSTRTSGRYNEQFFGPGTRLTVL.

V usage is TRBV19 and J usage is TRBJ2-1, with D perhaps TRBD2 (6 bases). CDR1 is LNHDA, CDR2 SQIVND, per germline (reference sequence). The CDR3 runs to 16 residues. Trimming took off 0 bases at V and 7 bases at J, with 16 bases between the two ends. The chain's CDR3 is CASSIDLEGSGNEQFF. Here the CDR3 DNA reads TGTGCCAGTAGTATAGATCTGGAGGGGTCGGGAAATGAGCAGTTCTTC. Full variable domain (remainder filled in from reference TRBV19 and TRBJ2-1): DGGITQSPKYLFRKEGQNVTLSCEQNLNHDAMYWYRQDPGQGLRLIYYSQIVNDFQKGDIAEGYSVSREKKESFPLTVTSAQKNPTAFYLCASSIDLEGSGNEQFFGPGTRLTVL.